The 20 T cell receptor beta chains presented below share a single source sample, sequenced in a study of cytomegalovirus exposure and HLA in healthy donors. The PCR made use of 60 Vbeta and 13 Jbeta primers. TCRdb keeps only in-frame clones here, not all; method: immunoSEQ multiplex PCR. The repertoire consists of approximately 50,000 clones, with 55% to 65% occurring once and the leading ten covering over 9.5%. Sequencing was performed on PBMCs. The receptors derive from a human donor in good health.

The chain carries TRBV29-1 and TRBJ2-3, with 11 bases lining up with TRBD1. Germline V gives CDR1 SQVTM, CDR2 ANQGSEA. Unmatched junction bases numbered 4, after V lost 2 bases and J lost 3 bases. There are 15 residues in the CDR3. The CDR3 nucleotides read TGCAGCGTTGAAAGGACAGGGGGCGAAACAGATACGCAGTATTTT. Translation gives CSVERTGGETDTQYF.

This chain links TRBV7-2 with TRBJ2-1; D is unresolved. With 3 bases removed from V and 9 bases from J, the gap between germline ends came to 12 bases. Germline CDR1 reads SGHTA; CDR2 reads FQGNSA. The CDR3 is 13 amino acids. The chain's CDR3 is CASSFLPQSEQFF. As DNA, the CDR3 is TGTGCCAGCAGCTTTCTTCCACAATCTGAGCAGTTCTTC.

Worth noting for this clone: Other nucleotide sequences in the sample specify the same CDR3. J is TRBJ1-1 and V is TRBV9; D is possibly TRBD1 (5 bases). The CDR3 is made up of 14 amino acids. V lost 0 bases to trimming and J lost 1 base, with 7 bases between them. CDR1 SGDLS and CDR2 YYNGEE come from the germline V gene. CDR3 protein: CASSVVGENTEAFF. The CDR3, as DNA: TGTGCCAGCAGCGTAGTAGGGGAGAACACTGAAGCTTTCTTT.

This chain connects TRBV10-3 to TRBJ1-1, with D unclear. This CDR3 has 14 residues. Trimming stripped 3 bases from V and 8 bases from J, with 16 bases between. Looked up from germline, CDR1 is ENHRY and CDR2 is SYGVKD. The CDR3, as DNA: TGTGCCATCAGTGAATCTCTTTCCCCAGCGGAAGCTTTCTTT. Translated: CAISESLSPAEAFF.

This clone was counted a few times. V gene TRBV4-3 combines with J gene TRBJ1-2; D is perhaps TRBD1 (6 bases). In germline, CDR1 is LGHNA, CDR2 YSLEER. This CDR3 comprises 16 residues. Trimming removed 4 bases from V and 4 bases from J, with 19 bases in between. CDR3 loop: CASSPTTGGTFYGYTF. CDR3 bases: TGCGCCAGCAGCCCTACAACGGGGGGCACGTTCTATGGCTACACCTTC.

This clone was observed a handful of times. The chain has TRBV4-3 and TRBJ2-2; weak D call: TRBD2 (6 bases). The V end lost 0 bases, the J end lost 6 bases, and 17 bases lay between the germline ends. This CDR3 is built from 17 residues. Germline loops: CDR1 LGHNA, CDR2 YSLEER. The DNA for the CDR3 is TGCGCCAGCAGCCAAGATCGTGCAGGCGGGGTCTCCGGGGAGCTGTTTTTT. This codes for CASSQDRAGGVSGELFF.

The chain links TRBV7-2 to TRBJ2-7; possibly TRBD1 for D (6 bases). Deletions cut 1 base from V and 5 bases from J, with 12 bases between. The CDR3 contains 14 residues. CDR1 SGHTA and CDR2 FQGNSA come from the germline V gene. The CDR3 DNA is TGTGCCAGCAGCTTAGAGGGCAGGGGCCACGAGCAGTACTTC. Translation gives CASSLEGRGHEQYF.

This chain connects TRBV5-1 to TRBJ2-1, with TRBD1 matching over 7 bases. Looked up from germline, CDR1 is SGHRS and CDR2 is YFSETQ. Trimming took 0 bases from V and 1 from J; bases not matched to a gene: 7. This CDR3 spans 17 amino acids. For the CDR3, the DNA is TGCGCCAGCAGCTTGGGTATGAGGGGGCAGTCCTACAATGAGCAGTTCTTC. Translated: CASSLGMRGQSYNEQFF. Full variable domain (remainder filled in from reference TRBV5-1 and TRBJ2-1): KAGVTQTPRYLIKTRGQQVTLSCSPISGHRSVSWYQQTPGQGLQFLFEYFSETQRNKGNFPGRFSGRQFSNSRSEMNVSTLELGDSALYLCASSLGMRGQSYNEQFFGPGTRLTVL.

The chain combines TRBV27 with TRBJ2-1; D perhaps matches TRBD1 (6 bases). The germline V gene has CDR1 MNHEY and CDR2 SMNVEV (reference sequence). Deletions cut 3 bases from V and 10 bases from J, with 19 bases between. The CDR3 contains 15 residues. CDR3 in DNA: TGTGCCAGCAGTTTTGTCCGAAGGGGGTTGGGGGAGCAGTTCTTC. This sequence encodes CASSFVRRGLGEQFF.

This clone appeared once. This rearrangement joins TRBV19 to TRBJ2-4, with D maybe TRBD2 (6 bases). CDR1 is LNHDA, CDR2 SQIVND, per germline (reference sequence). This CDR3 spans 17 amino acids. The V end was cut by 4 bases, the J end by 5 bases, with 21 bases between. For the CDR3, the DNA is TGTGCCAGTAGTACCCCTGAGAGGACTAATAAACAAAACATTCAGTACTTC. The encoded protein is CASSTPERTNKQNIQYF.

This clone was seen a few times. The chain joins TRBV10-3 to TRBJ2-7; 7 bases are a match to TRBD2. With V trimmed by 7 bases and J by 1 base, 1 base remained unmatched. The CDR3 is 12 residues long. Germline CDR1 and CDR2: ENHRY and SYGVKD. CDR3 coding DNA: TGTGCCATCACGCGGGGGTCCTACGAGCAGTACTTC. Its translation is CAITRGSYEQYF.

This clone turned up a few times. A read error may account for a junction end that differs from germline. The chain recombines TRBV7-9 with TRBJ2-7; TRBD1 matches at 8 bases. This CDR3 comprises 12 residues. Per germline, CDR1 SEHNR and CDR2 FQNEAQ (reference sequence). DNA of the CDR3: TGTTCCAGCAGCTCGACAGGGGACGAGCAGTACTTC. Protein product: CSSSSTGDEQYF.

This chain uses TRBV4-2 with TRBJ1-5; no definite D call. The germline gives CDR1 LGHNA, CDR2 YNFKEQ. This CDR3 comprises 14 residues. V lost 0 bases and J lost 6, with 9 bases in between. CDR3 protein: CASSQDSNSQPQHF. Here the CDR3 DNA reads TGTGCCAGCAGCCAAGACAGTAACAGTCAGCCCCAGCATTTT.

CDR3 sequence: CASSLVPRGDPSSYNEQFF. CDR3 bases: TGTGCCAGCAGCTTAGTTCCTCGGGGGGACCCAAGCTCCTACAATGAGCAGTTCTTC. The chain recombines TRBV7-3 with TRBJ2-1; 7 nucleotides match TRBD2. Looked up from germline, CDR1 is SGHTA and CDR2 is FQGTGA. The trim removed 2 bases at V and 0 bases at J, leaving 13 bases unmatched. The CDR3 has 19 residues.

This clone has just a few counts. V is TRBV7-8 and J is TRBJ2-2, with a tentative D call TRBD1 (7 bases). The germline CDR1 and CDR2 sequences are SGHVS and FQNEAQ. The CDR3 runs 15 residues. The V end lost 6 bases, the J end lost 4 bases, and 15 bases lay between the germline ends. This CDR3 is CASSRSRGATGELFF. As DNA, the CDR3 is TGTGCCAGCAGTCGGTCCAGGGGGGCCACCGGGGAGCTGTTTTTT.

This clone was observed a few times. The chain joins TRBV11-2 to TRBJ2-5, with 12 bases matching TRBD2. Unmatched junction bases numbered 7, after V lost 5 bases and J lost 3 bases. CDR1 and CDR2 from the germline V gene are SGHAT and FQNNGV. The CDR3 has 16 residues. This CDR3 is CASSTASGGAKETQYF. For the CDR3, the DNA is TGTGCCAGCAGCACCGCTAGCGGGGGGGCCAAAGAGACCCAGTACTTC. Together with reference TRBV11-2 and TRBJ2-5, the CDR3 gives the full variable domain: EAGVAQSPRYKIIEKRQSVAFWCNPISGHATLYWYQQILGQGPKLLIQFQNNGVVDDSQLPKDRFSAERLKGVDSTLKIQPAKLEDSAVYLCASSTASGGAKETQYFGPGTRLLVL.

The chain couples TRBV19 to TRBJ1-1, with 7 bases matching TRBD1. Germline CDR1 LNHDA, CDR2 SQIVND (reference sequence). The CDR3 runs to 14 residues. The V and J ends lost 6 bases and 3 bases, in that order; junction bases with no gene match: 7. CDR3 sequence: CASSPQTGYTEAFF. DNA of the CDR3: TGTGCCAGTAGCCCCCAGACAGGGTACACTGAAGCTTTCTTT.

This clone has a handful of counts. The rearrangement uses TRBV7-6 and TRBJ1-3, with TRBD1 identical over 7 bases. V shed 2 bases and J 0 bases; nucleotides not matched to a gene: 4. CDR3 length: 16 amino acids. Germline V lookup: CDR1 SGHVS, CDR2 FNYEAQ. CDR3 sequence reads: CASSLTGVSSGNTIYF. CDR3 nucleotide sequence: TGTGCCAGCAGCTTAACAGGGGTCAGCTCTGGAAACACCATATATTTT.

The chain links TRBV25-1 to TRBJ2-5; D is uncertain. The DNA end is a closer match to TRBJ2-7, so the J assignment may be wrong. Germline values: CDR1 MGHDK, CDR2 SYGVNS. The CDR3 contains 12 residues. The CDR3 DNA is TGTGCCAGCAGTGACATCTCCTACGAGCAGTACTTC. Its translation is CASSDISYEQYF.

This clone was seen only a few times. V and J are TRBV7-9 and TRBJ1-1, with 9 bases identical to TRBD1. V lost 4 bases, J lost 7 bases, and 10 bases stayed unmatched. The CDR3 has 15 residues. Germline V lookup: CDR1 SEHNR, CDR2 FQNEAQ (reference sequence). CDR3 sequence reads: CASSSRTGDFSEAFF. In nucleotides, the CDR3 is TGTGCCAGCAGCTCCAGGACAGGGGACTTCAGTGAAGCTTTCTTT.